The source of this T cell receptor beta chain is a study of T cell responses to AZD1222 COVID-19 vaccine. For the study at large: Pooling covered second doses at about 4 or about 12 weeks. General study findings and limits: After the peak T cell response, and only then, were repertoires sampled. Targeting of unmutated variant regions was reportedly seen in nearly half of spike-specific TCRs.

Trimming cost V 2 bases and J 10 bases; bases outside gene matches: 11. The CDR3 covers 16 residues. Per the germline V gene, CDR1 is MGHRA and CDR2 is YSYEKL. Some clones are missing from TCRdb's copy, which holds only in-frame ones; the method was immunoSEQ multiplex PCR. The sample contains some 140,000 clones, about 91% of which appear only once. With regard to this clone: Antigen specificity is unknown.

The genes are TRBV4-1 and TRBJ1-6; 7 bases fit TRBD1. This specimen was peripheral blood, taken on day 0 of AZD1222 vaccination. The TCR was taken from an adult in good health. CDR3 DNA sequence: TGCGCCAGCAGCCAACAATACAGGGGTACGTGGTCACCCCTCCACTTT. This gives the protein CASSQQYRGTWSPLHF.